This T cell receptor (beta chain) stems from a study of blood T cell repertoires in COVID-19. Whole-study context: PBMCs, B-cell-depleted T cells, or T cells were the source of the cDNA or gDNA that made up the material.

Original processing methods: By means of reference gene primer amplification, nucleated cell counts were estimated. Clones were sequenced by immunoSEQ multiplex PCR, and TCRdb holds only the in-frame ones, with some missing. The DNA was the basis for D and trimming; V, J and clone size are from that table. The profile covers over 70,000 clones, with 75% to 90% appearing a single time and 15% to 20% taken by the ten largest. The V segment lost 0 bases and the J segment 6 bases; nucleotides outside the gene matches: 6. The CDR3 loop spans 15 amino acids. The germline V gene encodes CDR1 LGHDT and CDR2 YNNKEL (reference sequence).

This receptor was taken from a human donor in a cohort sampled during active COVID-19. Sequences were obtained from peripheral blood. This chain connects TRBV3-1 (or the pseudogene TRBV3-2) to TRBJ2-7; TRBD2 aligns across 9 bases. CDR3 sequence: CASSQEASGTSEQYF. The CDR3 bases are TGTGCCAGCAGCCAAGAGGCTAGCGGGACCTCCGAGCAGTACTTC.